The clone carrying this T cell receptor (beta chain) appeared many times. The antigen remains undetermined. This entry belongs to a study of cytomegalovirus exposure and HLA in healthy donors. General study results and limits: Cytomegalovirus association was listed for 164 TCR beta chains. For most TCR sequences rarity was the rule, although some public TCRs occurred in many donors.

Sequencing used immunoSEQ multiplex PCR; TCRdb keeps in-frame clones, though not all of them. The table lists over 150,000 clones, around 81% of them singletons, with approximately 3% in the top ten. The sequenced sample consisted of PBMCs. The source is a young woman in good health and CMV-seropositive.

This CDR3 is CASSGPTGPLHF. The CDR3 DNA reads TGTGCCAGCAGCGGACCGACAGGACCCCTCCACTTT. The chain links TRBV7-3 to TRBJ1-6; possibly TRBD1 for D (6 bases). V was cut by 5 bases and J by 12 bases, with 11 bases left in between. Germline V CDR1 and CDR2: SGHTA, FQGTGA. The CDR3 runs to 12 residues.